This T cell receptor beta chain came from a study of CXCR3-negative and CXCR3-positive naive CD8 T cells. The CDR3 has 15 amino acids. Germline V gene data show CDR1 as SNHLY and CDR2 as FYNNEI. UMI-tagged TRB cDNA libraries were built via 5' RACE. TCRdb re-called the 5' RACE reads; every CDR3 protein appears as one record, without DNA. The clone table shows fewer than 65,000 distinct CDR3 sequences, with the ten largest holding roughly 4.4%. Worth noting for this clonotype: Its antigen is as yet unknown.

Study-wide findings and caveats: Comparably high diversity was seen in both naive subsets, and much lower diversity in memory CD8+ cells. Memory cells showed distinct TRBV-TRBJ patterns, while the two naive subsets matched. Higher TRB CDR3 hydrophobicity marked CXCR3-positive naive cells relative to CXCR3-negative naive cells.

At approximately 300,000 cells each, triplicate sorts were carried out for each CD8+ T cell subset. The genes are TRBV2 and TRBJ2-1. The source of this sequence is a human donor in good health. Some clones in this sample may be carry-over from other donors' samples. Material for sequencing was naive CXCR3+ CD8+ T cells from blood. Subset here: CD45RO-CCR7+CD27+CD95- naive CD8+ T cells expressing CXCR3 (TNR3+). Here the CDR3 reads CASRESGSEYNEQFF.